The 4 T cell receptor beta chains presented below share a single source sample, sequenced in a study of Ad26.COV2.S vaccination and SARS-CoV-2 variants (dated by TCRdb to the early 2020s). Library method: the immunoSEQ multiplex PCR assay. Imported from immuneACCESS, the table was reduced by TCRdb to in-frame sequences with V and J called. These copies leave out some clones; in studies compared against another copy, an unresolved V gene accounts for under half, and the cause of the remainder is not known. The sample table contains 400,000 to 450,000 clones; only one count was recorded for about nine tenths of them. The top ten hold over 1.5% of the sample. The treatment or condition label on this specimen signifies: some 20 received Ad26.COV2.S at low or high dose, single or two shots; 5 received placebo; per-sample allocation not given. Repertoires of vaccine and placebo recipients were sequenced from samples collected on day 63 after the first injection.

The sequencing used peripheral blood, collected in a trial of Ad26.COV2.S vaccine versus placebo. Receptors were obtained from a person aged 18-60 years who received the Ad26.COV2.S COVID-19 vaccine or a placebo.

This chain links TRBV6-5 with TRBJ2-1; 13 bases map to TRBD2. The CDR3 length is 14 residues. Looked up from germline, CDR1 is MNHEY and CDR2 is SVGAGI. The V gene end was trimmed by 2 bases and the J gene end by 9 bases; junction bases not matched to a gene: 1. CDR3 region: CASSYTSGGGEQFF. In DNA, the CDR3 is TGTGCCAGCAGTTACACTAGCGGGGGGGGTGAGCAGTTCTTC.

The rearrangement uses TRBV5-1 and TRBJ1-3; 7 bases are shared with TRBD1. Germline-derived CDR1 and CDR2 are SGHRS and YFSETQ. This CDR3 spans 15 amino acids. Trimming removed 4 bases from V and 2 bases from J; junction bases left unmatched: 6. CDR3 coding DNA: TGCGCCAGCAGCATGGGGACAGAAGCTGGAAACACCATATATTTT. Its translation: CASSMGTEAGNTIYF.

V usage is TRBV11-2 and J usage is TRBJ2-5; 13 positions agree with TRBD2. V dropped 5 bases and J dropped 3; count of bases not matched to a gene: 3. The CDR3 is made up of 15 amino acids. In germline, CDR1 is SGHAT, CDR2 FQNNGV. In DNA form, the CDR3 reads TGTGCCAGCAGCCGAGGGACTAGCGGGGAAGAGACCCAGTACTTC. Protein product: CASSRGTSGEETQYF. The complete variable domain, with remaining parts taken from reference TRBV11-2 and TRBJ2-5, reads EAGVAQSPRYKIIEKRQSVAFWCNPISGHATLYWYQQILGQGPKLLIQFQNNGVVDDSQLPKDRFSAERLKGVDSTLKIQPAKLEDSAVYLCASSRGTSGEETQYFGPGTRLLVL.

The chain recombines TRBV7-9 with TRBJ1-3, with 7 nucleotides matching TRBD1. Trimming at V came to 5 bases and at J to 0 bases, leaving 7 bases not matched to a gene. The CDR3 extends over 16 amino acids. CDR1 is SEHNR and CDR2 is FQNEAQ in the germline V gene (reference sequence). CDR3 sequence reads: CASSRGGGNSGNTIYF. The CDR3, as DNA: TGTGCCAGCAGCCGCGGAGGGGGCAACTCTGGAAACACCATATATTTT.